This record looks at one T cell receptor beta chain sequence and its context. What it recognizes is unknown. This could be a read error, since a much larger clone is one nucleotide away. This sample was included in a study of CD8+CD57+ T cells in acquired aplastic anemia. Study-wide results and caveats: Patients and controls were found to share twenty-nine CD8+ CDR3 sequences. CD8+ Simpson's diversity showed no significant patient-control difference.

Template material for TCR beta VDJ and CDR3 profiling consisted of genomic DNA. TCRdb redid the calling of the reads with MiXCR, one entry per CDR3 protein. The sample has about 190,000 distinct CDR3 sequences, around half seen once. CDR3 length: 13 amino acids. The germline gives CDR1 MDHEN, CDR2 SYDVKM. The receptor comes from a human donor in good health, serving as a control. This sequence joins TRBV28 and TRBJ1-2; unclear D gene. The sequenced material came from sorted CD4+, CD8+, or CD8+CD57+ T cells (not recorded which) from PBMCs. The CDR3 protein is CASSLQLPYDYTF. The CDR3 DNA reads TGTGCCAGCAGTTTACAGCTCCCCTATGACTACACCTTC.